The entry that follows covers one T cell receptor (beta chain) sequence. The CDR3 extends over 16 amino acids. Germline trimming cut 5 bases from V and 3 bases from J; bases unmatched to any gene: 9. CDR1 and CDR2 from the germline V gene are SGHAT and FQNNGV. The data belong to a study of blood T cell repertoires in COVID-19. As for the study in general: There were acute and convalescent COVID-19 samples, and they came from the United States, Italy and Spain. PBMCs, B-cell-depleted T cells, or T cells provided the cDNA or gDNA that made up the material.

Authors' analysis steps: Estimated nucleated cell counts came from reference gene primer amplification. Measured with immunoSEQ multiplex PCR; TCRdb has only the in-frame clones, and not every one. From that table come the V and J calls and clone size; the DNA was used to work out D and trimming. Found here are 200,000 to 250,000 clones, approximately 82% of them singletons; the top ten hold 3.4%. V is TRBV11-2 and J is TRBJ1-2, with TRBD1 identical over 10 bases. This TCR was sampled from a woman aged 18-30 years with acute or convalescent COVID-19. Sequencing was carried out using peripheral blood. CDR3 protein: CASSRIRQGADYGYTF. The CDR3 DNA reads TGTGCCAGCAGCCGGATAAGACAGGGGGCGGACTATGGCTACACCTTC.